Listed here are 18 T cell receptor beta chains from one sample, sequenced in a study of technical replicates of blood from a handful of donors. Here immunoSEQ multiplex PCR was the method, and the copy in TCRdb shows in-frame clones only, minus some. The sample records 65,000 to 95,000 clones, just over 90% being singletons. Sequencing was performed on T cells isolated from PBMCs. Receptors originate from a human donor in good health.

The rearrangement joins TRBV4-1 to TRBJ2-1; 8 positions match TRBD2. The germline gives CDR1 MGHRA, CDR2 YSYEKL. The CDR3 is made up of 16 amino acids. V lost 3 bases, J lost 1 base, and 5 bases stayed unmatched. CDR3 in DNA: TGCGCCAGCAGCCACTTCACTAGCGGATCCTACAATGAGCAGTTCTTC. This sequence encodes CASSHFTSGSYNEQFF.

The genes are TRBV6-1 and TRBJ1-2, with D perhaps matching TRBD1 (6 bases). Germline assignment: CDR1 MNHNS and CDR2 SASEGT. This CDR3 has 13 amino acids. V was trimmed by 3 bases and J by 5 bases, leaving 10 bases between them. CDR3 nucleotide sequence: TGTGCCAGCAGTGACACAGGGCGGTATGGCTACACCTTC. The encoded protein is CASSDTGRYGYTF.

The rearrangement links TRBV7-9 to TRBJ2-7; 9 bases fit TRBD1. The germline CDR1 and CDR2 sequences are SEHNR and FQNEAQ (reference sequence). CDR3 length: 14 amino acids. Trimming took 5 bases from V and 4 from J; bases not matched to a gene: 6. The CDR3 DNA reads as TGTGCCAGCAGCGATACAGGGGGCGGTTACGAGCAGTACTTC. Translated, it gives CASSDTGGGYEQYF.

This chain joins TRBV30 and TRBJ2-5, with a weak D call TRBD2 (5 bases). The CDR3 extends over 14 amino acids. Germline CDR1 GTSNPN, CDR2 SVGIG (reference sequence). V lost 3 bases and J lost 5, with 16 bases in between. The CDR3 nucleotides read TGTGCCTGGAGCCCCACCGGAGGAAGGGAGACCCAGTACTTC. This gives the protein CAWSPTGGRETQYF. The variable domain in full, completed from reference TRBV30 and TRBJ2-5, reads SQTIHQWPATLVQPVGSPLSLECTVEGTSNPNLYWYRQAAGRGLQLLFYSVGIGQISSEVPQNLSASRPQDRQFILSSKKLLLSDSGFYLCAWSPTGGRETQYFGPGTRLLVL.

This sequence joins TRBV4-1 and TRBJ2-5; 11 positions match TRBD2. Gene TRBJ2-7 matches the end of the DNA better, so the J call may be wrong. CDR3 length: 15 residues. Germline V CDR1 and CDR2: MGHRA, YSYEKL. This CDR3 is CASSQVRTSGYEQYF. In nucleotides, the CDR3 is TGCGCCAGCAGCCAAGTACGGACTAGCGGGTACGAGCAGTACTTC.

The V and J genes are TRBV10-1 and TRBJ2-7, with 9 bases fitting TRBD1. CDR1 is WNHNN, CDR2 SYGVQD, per germline (reference sequence). V lost 0 bases to trimming and J lost 3 bases; unmatched junction nucleotides: 3. There are 15 residues in the CDR3. The CDR3 bases are TGCGCCAGCAGTGAGTCCGGGACAGGGAGCTACGAGCAGTACTTC. Protein: CASSESGTGSYEQYF.

This rearrangement joins TRBV6-5 to TRBJ1-1, with TRBD1 matching over 9 bases. Germline V gives CDR1 MNHEY, CDR2 SVGAGI. Germline trimming cut 2 bases from V and 8 bases from J; bases unmatched to any gene: 6. The CDR3 has 14 residues. The CDR3 sequence: CASSYGTGRDEAFF. CDR3 DNA sequence: TGTGCCAGCAGTTACGGGACAGGGAGAGACGAAGCTTTCTTT.

V is TRBV18 and J is TRBJ2-1; the match to TRBD1 covers 7 bases. Trimming cost V 3 bases and J 4 bases; bases outside gene matches: 6. In germline, CDR1 is KGHSH, CDR2 LQKENI. This CDR3 has 15 amino acids. The CDR3 protein is CASSPPYRGYNEQFF. DNA of the CDR3: TGTGCCAGCTCACCGCCCTACAGGGGTTACAATGAGCAGTTCTTC.

CDR3 sequence: CASAYRGGYTF. CDR3 DNA sequence: TGTGCCAGCGCCTACAGGGGCGGCTACACCTTC. This rearrangement joins TRBV6-5 to TRBJ1-2, with 7 bases lining up with TRBD1. Per the germline V gene, CDR1 is MNHEY and CDR2 is SVGAGI. The CDR3 runs to 11 residues. Trimming cost V 8 bases and J 8 bases; bases outside gene matches: 5.

The rearrangement links TRBV2 to TRBJ1-1, with 9 bases aligning to TRBD1. CDR3 length: 14 amino acids. J lost 5 bases, V lost 5 bases, and 6 bases had no gene match. Germline V gene sequence: CDR1 SNHLY, CDR2 FYNNEI. CDR3 nucleotide sequence: TGTGCCAGCAGTTCAACGACAGGGGGAACTGAAGCTTTCTTT. Translating it yields CASSSTTGGTEAFF.

The rearrangement joins TRBV6-5 to TRBJ1-5, with D possibly matching TRBD1 (5 bases). The germline V gene encodes CDR1 MNHEY and CDR2 SVGAGI. Trimming removed 6 bases at V and 5 bases at J, with 14 bases between. This CDR3 region has 14 residues. This CDR3 reads CASRSYRLDQPQHF. CDR3 bases: TGTGCCAGCAGATCCTACAGGCTAGATCAGCCCCAGCATTTT.

The chain joins TRBV29-1 to TRBJ1-2; TRBD1 matches 7 bases. The CDR3 extends over 14 amino acids. CDR1 and CDR2 (germline): SQVTM, ANQGSEA. V dropped 6 bases and J dropped 2; count of bases not matched to a gene: 9. CDR3: CSVAPGTENYGYTF. CDR3 DNA sequence: TGCAGCGTGGCGCCCGGGACAGAGAACTATGGCTACACCTTC.

This chain uses TRBV29-1 with TRBJ2-3; D remains ambiguous. The CDR3 covers 13 residues. Trimming stripped 3 bases from V and 4 bases from J, with 11 bases between. The germline gives CDR1 SQVTM, CDR2 ANQGSEA. Here the CDR3 reads CSVDRRSSDTQYF. CDR3 sequence (DNA): TGCAGCGTTGATCGTAGAAGTTCAGATACGCAGTATTTT.

This clone was found a few times. This chain connects TRBV5-4 to TRBJ1-1; 8 bases fit TRBD1. The CDR3 extends over 16 amino acids. With 3 bases clipped from V and 7 bases from J, the junction kept 14 bases outside the gene matches. The germline CDR1 and CDR2 sequences are SGHNT and YYREEE (reference sequence). The CDR3 region is CASSSGPGGVINEAFF. For the CDR3, the DNA is TGTGCCAGCAGCTCGGGTCCAGGGGGCGTTATCAATGAAGCTTTCTTT.

V is TRBV10-3 and J is TRBJ1-2; TRBD1 aligns across 9 bases. From germline, CDR1 is ENHRY and CDR2 SYGVKD. The CDR3 contains 17 residues. V lost 3 bases and J lost 6; bases outside the gene matches: 14. The CDR3 DNA follows: TGTGCCATCAGTGATACCGGGACAGGGACCATCGATGATGGCTACACCTTC. Encoded protein: CAISDTGTGTIDDGYTF.

This rearrangement joins TRBV18 to TRBJ2-7, with TRBD1 matching over 8 bases. Germline-derived CDR1 and CDR2 are KGHSH and LQKENI. This CDR3 region has 17 residues. The ends lost 5 bases at V and 2 bases at J; junction bases unmatched: 14. The CDR3 loop is CASSGTGTGVRTYEQYF. The CDR3 DNA is TGTGCCAGCTCAGGTACCGGGACAGGAGTTCGTACCTACGAGCAGTACTTC.

The rearrangement links TRBV27 to TRBJ2-7, with D tentatively TRBD2 (6 bases). Trimming shortened V by 10 bases and J by 3 bases, and 25 bases separated the two germline ends. CDR1 and CDR2 (germline): MNHEY, SMNVEV (reference sequence). CDR3 length equals 16 residues. DNA for the CDR3: TGTGCCACCTCCGGAGGGTGGGGAACCGTGAGCTACGAGCAGTACTTC. This codes for CATSGGWGTVSYEQYF.

The chain is built from TRBV19 and TRBJ1-1; D is undetermined. The germline gives CDR1 LNHDA, CDR2 SQIVND (reference sequence). Deletions cut 4 bases from V and 3 bases from J, with 9 bases between. The CDR3 runs 13 residues. CDR3: CASSNSLDTEAFF. The CDR3 region has the DNA TGTGCCAGTAGTAATTCCCTTGACACTGAAGCTTTCTTT. The full variable domain, its missing parts supplied by reference TRBV19 and TRBJ1-1, is DGGITQSPKYLFRKEGQNVTLSCEQNLNHDAMYWYRQDPGQGLRLIYYSQIVNDFQKGDIAEGYSVSREKKESFPLTVTSAQKNPTAFYLCASSNSLDTEAFFGQGTRLTVV.